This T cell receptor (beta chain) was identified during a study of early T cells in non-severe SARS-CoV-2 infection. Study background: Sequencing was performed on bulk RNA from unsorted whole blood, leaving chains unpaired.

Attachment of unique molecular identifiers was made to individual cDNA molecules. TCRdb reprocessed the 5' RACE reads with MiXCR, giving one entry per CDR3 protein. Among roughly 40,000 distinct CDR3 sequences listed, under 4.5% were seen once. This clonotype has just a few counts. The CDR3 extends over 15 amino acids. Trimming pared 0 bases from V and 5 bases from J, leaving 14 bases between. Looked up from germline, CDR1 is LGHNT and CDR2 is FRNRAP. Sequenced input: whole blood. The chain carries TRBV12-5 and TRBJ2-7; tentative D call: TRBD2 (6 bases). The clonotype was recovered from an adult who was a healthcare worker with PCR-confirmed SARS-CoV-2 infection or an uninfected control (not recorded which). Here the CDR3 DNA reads TGTGCTAGTGGTTTGGTACTAGGAGGGGCGGACGAGCAGTACTTC. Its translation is CASGLVLGGADEQYF.